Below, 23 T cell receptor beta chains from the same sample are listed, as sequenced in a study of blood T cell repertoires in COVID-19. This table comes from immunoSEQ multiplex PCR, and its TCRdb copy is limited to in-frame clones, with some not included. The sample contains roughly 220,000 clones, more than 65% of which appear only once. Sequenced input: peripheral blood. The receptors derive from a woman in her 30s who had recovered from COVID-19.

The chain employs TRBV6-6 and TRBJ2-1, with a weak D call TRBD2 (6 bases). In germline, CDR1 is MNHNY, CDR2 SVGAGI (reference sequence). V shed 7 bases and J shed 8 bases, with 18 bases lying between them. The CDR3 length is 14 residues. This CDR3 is CASTHLGGDYEQFF. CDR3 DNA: TGTGCCAGCACCCACCTCGGGGGAGACTATGAGCAGTTCTTC.

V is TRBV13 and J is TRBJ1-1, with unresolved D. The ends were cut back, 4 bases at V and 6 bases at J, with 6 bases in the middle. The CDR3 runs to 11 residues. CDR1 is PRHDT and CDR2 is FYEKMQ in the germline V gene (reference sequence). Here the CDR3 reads CASSSSPEAFF. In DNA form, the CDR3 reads TGTGCCAGCAGCTCCTCCCCTGAAGCTTTCTTT. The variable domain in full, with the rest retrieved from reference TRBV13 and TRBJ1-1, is AAGVIQSPRHLIKEKRETATLKCYPIPRHDTVYWYQQGPGQDPQFLISFYEKMQSDKGSIPDRFSAQQFSDYHSELNMSSLELGDSALYFCASSSSPEAFFGQGTRLTVV.

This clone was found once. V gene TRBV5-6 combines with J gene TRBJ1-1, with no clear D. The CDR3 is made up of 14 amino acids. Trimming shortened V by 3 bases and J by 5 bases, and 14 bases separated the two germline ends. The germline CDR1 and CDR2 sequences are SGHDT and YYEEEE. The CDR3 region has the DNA TGTGCCAGCAGCTACGGTAGCGGGAAAACTGAAGCTTTCTTT. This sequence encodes CASSYGSGKTEAFF. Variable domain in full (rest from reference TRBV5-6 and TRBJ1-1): DAGVTQSPTHLIKTRGQQVTLRCSPKSGHDTVSWYQQALGQGPQFIFQYYEEEERQRGNFPDRFSGHQFPNYSSELNVNALLLGDSALYLCASSYGSGKTEAFFGQGTRLTVV.

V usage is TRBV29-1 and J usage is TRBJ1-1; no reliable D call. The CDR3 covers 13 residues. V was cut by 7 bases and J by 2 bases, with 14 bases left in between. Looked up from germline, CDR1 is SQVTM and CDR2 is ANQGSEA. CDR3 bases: TGCAGCGACTTAACAGAATTCAACACTGAAGCTTTCTTT. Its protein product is CSDLTEFNTEAFF.

Here the CDR3 reads CASSDEETQYF. CDR3 bases: TGCGCCAGCAGCGATGAGGAGACCCAGTACTTC. The chain combines TRBV5-1 with TRBJ2-5; D gene ambiguous. CDR3 length: 11 amino acids. The germline V and J ends were trimmed by 4 bases and 5 bases, with 6 bases remaining between them. Germline loops: CDR1 SGHRS, CDR2 YFSETQ.

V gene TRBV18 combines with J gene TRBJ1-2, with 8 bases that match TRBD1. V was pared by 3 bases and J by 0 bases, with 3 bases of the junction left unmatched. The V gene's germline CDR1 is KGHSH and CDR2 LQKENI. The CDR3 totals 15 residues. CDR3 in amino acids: CASSPGTGANYGYTF. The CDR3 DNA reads TGTGCCAGCTCACCCGGGACAGGAGCTAACTATGGCTACACCTTC.

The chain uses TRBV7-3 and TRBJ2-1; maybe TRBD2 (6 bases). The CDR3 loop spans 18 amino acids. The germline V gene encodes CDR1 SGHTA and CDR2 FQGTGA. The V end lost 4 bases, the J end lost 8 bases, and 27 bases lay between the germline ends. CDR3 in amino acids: CASSSEFRLVDYRDEQFF. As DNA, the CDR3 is TGTGCCAGCAGCTCGGAGTTTCGACTAGTGGATTATCGCGATGAGCAGTTCTTC.

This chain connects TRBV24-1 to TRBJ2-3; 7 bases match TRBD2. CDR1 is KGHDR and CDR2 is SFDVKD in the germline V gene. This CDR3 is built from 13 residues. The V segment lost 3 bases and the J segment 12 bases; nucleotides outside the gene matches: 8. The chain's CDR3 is CATSDPREESQYF. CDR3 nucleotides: TGTGCCACCAGTGATCCCCGGGAGGAGAGCCAGTATTTT.

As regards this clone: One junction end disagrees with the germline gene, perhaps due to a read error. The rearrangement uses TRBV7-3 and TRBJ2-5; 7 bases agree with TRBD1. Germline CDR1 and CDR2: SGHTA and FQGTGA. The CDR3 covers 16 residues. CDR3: CASSLTQDRTQETQYF. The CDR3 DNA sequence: TGTGCCAGCAGCCTAACTCAGGACAGGACACAAGAGACCCAGTACTTC.

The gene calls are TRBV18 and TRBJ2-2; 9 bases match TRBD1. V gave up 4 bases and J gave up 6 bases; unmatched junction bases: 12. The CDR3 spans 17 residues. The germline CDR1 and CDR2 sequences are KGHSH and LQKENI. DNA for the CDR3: TGTGCCAGCTCACTTACCGGCGGGACAGGGTTATCCGGGGAGCTGTTTTTT. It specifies CASSLTGGTGLSGELFF.

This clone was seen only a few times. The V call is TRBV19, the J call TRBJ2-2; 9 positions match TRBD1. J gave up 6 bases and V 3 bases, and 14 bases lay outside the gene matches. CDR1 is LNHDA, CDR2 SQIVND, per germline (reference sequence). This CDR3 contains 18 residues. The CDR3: CASSIQGTGSVISGELFF. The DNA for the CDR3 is TGTGCCAGTAGTATCCAAGGGACAGGGAGTGTAATATCCGGGGAGCTGTTTTTT.

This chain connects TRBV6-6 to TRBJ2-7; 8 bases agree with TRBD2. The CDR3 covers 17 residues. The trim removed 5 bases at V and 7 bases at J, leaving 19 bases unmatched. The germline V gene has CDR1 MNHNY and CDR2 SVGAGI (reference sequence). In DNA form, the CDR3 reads TGTGCCAGCAGTCCCGGGGGGGGGAAACTCCCTTTTGAGGAGCAGTACTTC. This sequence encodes CASSPGGGKLPFEEQYF.

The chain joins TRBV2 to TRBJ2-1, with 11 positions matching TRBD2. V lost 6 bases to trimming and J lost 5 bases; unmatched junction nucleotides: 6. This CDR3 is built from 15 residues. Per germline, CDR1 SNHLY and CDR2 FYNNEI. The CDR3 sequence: CASSKGLAANNEQFF. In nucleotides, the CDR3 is TGTGCCAGCAGCAAGGGACTAGCGGCTAACAATGAGCAGTTCTTC.

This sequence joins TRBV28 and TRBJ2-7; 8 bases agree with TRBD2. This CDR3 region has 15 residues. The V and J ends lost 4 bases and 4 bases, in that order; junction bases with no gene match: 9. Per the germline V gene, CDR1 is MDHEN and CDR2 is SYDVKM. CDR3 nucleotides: TGTGCCAGCAGTTCAGCGACTAGCGCCAATTACGAGCAGTACTTC. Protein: CASSSATSANYEQYF.

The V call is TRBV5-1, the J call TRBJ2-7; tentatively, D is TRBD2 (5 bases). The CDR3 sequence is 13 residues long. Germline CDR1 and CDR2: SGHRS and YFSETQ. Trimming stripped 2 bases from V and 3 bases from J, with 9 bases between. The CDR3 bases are TGCGCCAGCAGCTTACGAGGGTACTACGAGCAGTACTTC. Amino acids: CASSLRGYYEQYF. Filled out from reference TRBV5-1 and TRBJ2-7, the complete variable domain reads KAGVTQTPRYLIKTRGQQVTLSCSPISGHRSVSWYQQTPGQGLQFLFEYFSETQRNKGNFPGRFSGRQFSNSRSEMNVSTLELGDSALYLCASSLRGYYEQYFGPGTRLTVT.

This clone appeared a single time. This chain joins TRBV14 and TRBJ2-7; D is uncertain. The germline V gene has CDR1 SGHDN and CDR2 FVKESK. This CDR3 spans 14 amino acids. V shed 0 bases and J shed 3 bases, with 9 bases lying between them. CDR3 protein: CASSQDLGSYEQYF. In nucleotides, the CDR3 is TGTGCCAGCAGCCAAGATCTGGGCAGCTACGAGCAGTACTTC.

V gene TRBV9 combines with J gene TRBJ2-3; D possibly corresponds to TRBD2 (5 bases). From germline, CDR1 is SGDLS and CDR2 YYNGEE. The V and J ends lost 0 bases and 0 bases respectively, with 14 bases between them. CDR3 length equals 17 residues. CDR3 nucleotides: TGTGCCAGCAGCGTAGGTGGTACGGAGGAGAGCACAGATACGCAGTATTTT. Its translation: CASSVGGTEESTDTQYF.

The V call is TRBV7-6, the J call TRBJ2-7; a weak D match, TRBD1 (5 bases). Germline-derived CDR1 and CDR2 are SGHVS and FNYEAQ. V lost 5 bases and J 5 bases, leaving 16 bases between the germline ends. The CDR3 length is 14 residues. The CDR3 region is CASSPAGPPHEQYF. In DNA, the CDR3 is TGTGCCAGCAGCCCCGCAGGGCCTCCCCACGAGCAGTACTTC.

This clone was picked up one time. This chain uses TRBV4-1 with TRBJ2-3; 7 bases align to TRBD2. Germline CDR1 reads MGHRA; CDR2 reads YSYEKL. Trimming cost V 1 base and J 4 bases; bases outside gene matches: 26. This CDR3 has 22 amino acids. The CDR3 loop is CASSQVVPGLPLWRERADTQYF. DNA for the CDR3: TGCGCCAGCAGCCAAGTTGTACCGGGACTACCCCTGTGGCGGGAGAGGGCAGATACGCAGTATTTT.

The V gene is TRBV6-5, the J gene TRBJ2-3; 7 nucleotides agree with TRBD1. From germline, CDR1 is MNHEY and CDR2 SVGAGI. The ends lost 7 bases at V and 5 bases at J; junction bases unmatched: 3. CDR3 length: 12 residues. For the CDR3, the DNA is TGTGCCAGCATAGCAGGGGGAGATACGCAGTATTTT. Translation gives CASIAGGDTQYF.

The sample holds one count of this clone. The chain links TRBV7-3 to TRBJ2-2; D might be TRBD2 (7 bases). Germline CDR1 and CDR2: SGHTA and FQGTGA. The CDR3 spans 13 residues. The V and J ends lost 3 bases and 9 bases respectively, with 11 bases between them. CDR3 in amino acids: CASSFPGGRELFF. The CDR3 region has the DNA TGTGCCAGCAGCTTCCCCGGGGGGCGGGAGCTGTTTTTT.

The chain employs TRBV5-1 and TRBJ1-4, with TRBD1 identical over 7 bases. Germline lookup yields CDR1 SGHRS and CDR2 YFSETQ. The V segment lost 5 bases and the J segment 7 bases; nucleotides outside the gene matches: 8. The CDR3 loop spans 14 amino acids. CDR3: CASRRGQGSEKLFF. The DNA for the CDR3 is TGCGCCAGCAGAAGGGGGCAGGGCAGTGAAAAACTGTTTTTT.

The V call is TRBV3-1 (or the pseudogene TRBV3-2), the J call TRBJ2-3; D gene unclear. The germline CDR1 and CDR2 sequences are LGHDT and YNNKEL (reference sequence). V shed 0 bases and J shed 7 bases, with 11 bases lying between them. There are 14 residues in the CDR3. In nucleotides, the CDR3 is TGTGCCAGCAGCCAAGATCAGTCTCTGAATACGCAGTATTTT. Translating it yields CASSQDQSLNTQYF.